The clone carrying this TCR beta chain occurred a few times. Documented time point: newly diagnosed GD, antithyroid drugs for less than 3 months. The TCR library used RNA extracted from PBMCs. Through Arm-PCR of CDR3 regions and iRepertoire HTBI primers, TCR beta libraries were built. Using its own MiXCR run on the multiplex PCR reads, TCRdb lists one record per CDR3 protein. The table includes 550,000 or so distinct CDR3 sequences, around 12% detected once. This sample was included in a study of regulatory T cells in long-lasting Graves disease. The CDR3 has 13 amino acids. Trimming took 8 bases from V and 3 from J; bases not matched to a gene: 2. CDR1 is MNHNS, CDR2 SASEGT, per germline. A further study also used this sample, focusing on T cells in Graves' hyperthyroidism and ophthalmopathy.

The rearrangement uses TRBV6-1 and TRBJ2-7; 12 nucleotides line up with TRBD1. The sequence derives from a woman in her twenties or thirties with Graves disease. Sequenced material: peripheral blood mononuclear cells (PBMCs), taken at new diagnosis, from a patient treated with antithyroid drugs. CDR3 loop: CASGDRGLYEQYF. DNA for the CDR3: TGTGCCAGCGGGGACAGGGGGCTCTACGAGCAGTACTTC.